In its sample, the clone carrying this TCR beta chain was seen many times. Antigen unknown. Researchers barred patients who had uncontrolled infection, other autoimmune disease, pregnancy or lactation. The CDR3 has 12 amino acids. Between the trimmed V and J ends, which lost 5 bases and 3 bases, there was a span of 8 bases. From germline, CDR1 is SGHAT and CDR2 FQNNGV. This specimen belongs to a study of T cells in Graves' hyperthyroidism and ophthalmopathy. Study as a whole: Peripheral blood samples were taken at initial diagnosis, prior to any treatment.

Study-wide results and caveats: Most clonotypes expanded in the thyroid (above 0.001) were also present in blood.

Using RNA transcripts as the source, TCR beta CDR3 regions were amplified. The TCR CDR3 was amplified in a first-round RT-PCR using the HTBI primer set. TCRdb recomputed calls from the multiplex PCR reads with MiXCR, one row per CDR3 protein. This table has approximately 420,000 distinct CDR3 sequences, around 14% appearing once. Sequencing input: blood. This chain links TRBV11-2 with TRBJ2-7; maybe TRBD1 (6 bases). The sequence came from a woman in her thirties with Graves' hyperthyroidism. As DNA, the CDR3 is TGTGCCAGCAGCGCACAGGGCTACGAGCAGTACTTC. As protein: CASSAQGYEQYF.